Listed here are 27 T cell receptor beta chains from one sample, sequenced in a study of PD-1 blockade in classical Hodgkin lymphoma. Described time point: cycle 4 day 1 (C4D1), after less than 7 weeks of nivolumab. After autologous stem cell transplantation all patients relapsed, and prior brentuximab vedotin exposure differed between cohorts. The repertoire was sequenced with immunoSEQ multiplex PCR; TCRdb's copy has only in-frame clones and lacks some. The sample lists about 33,000 clones, about 70% occurring once. Sequencing was performed on peripheral blood mononuclear cells (PBMCs), taken before the fourth cycle of nivolumab. The receptors here all came from a human donor with classical Hodgkin lymphoma.

The rearrangement joins TRBV18 to TRBJ2-7; TRBD1 aligns across 10 bases. Germline assignment: CDR1 KGHSH and CDR2 LQKENI. The CDR3 has 14 residues. V was clipped by 5 bases and J by 4 bases; unmatched bases: 5. CDR3 residues: CASSTGTGEYEQYF. The CDR3 DNA reads TGTGCCAGCTCAACCGGGACAGGGGAGTACGAGCAGTACTTC.

This clone was seen once. The rearrangement links TRBV19 to TRBJ1-1, with 8 bases fitting TRBD1. CDR1 and CDR2 from the germline V gene are LNHDA and SQIVND (reference sequence). This CDR3 has 15 residues. Losses at the gene ends were 0 bases for V and 7 bases for J; bases not matched to a gene: 7. The CDR3 is CASSIDGQGAGEAFF. CDR3 nucleotide sequence: TGTGCCAGTAGTATAGACGGACAGGGAGCGGGTGAAGCTTTCTTT.

The chain recombines TRBV9 with TRBJ1-2; weak D call: TRBD1 (6 bases). V was trimmed by 1 base and J by 4 bases, leaving 11 bases between them. CDR1 and CDR2 (germline): SGDLS, YYNGEE. The CDR3 is 14 amino acids. The CDR3 bases are TGTGCCAGCAGCGTAAGTGGGGGCGTCTATGGCTACACCTTC. Translation gives CASSVSGGVYGYTF. Using reference TRBV9 and TRBJ1-2 for the parts outside the CDR3, the full variable domain is DSGVTQTPKHLITATGQRVTLRCSPRSGDLSVYWYQQSLDQGLQFLIQYYNGEERAKGNILERFSAQQFPDLHSELNLSSLELGDSALYFCASSVSGGVYGYTFGSGTRLTVV.

The chain joins TRBV25-1 to TRBJ2-5, with D maybe TRBD2 (6 bases). The J call may be wrong; the DNA end is better matched by TRBJ2-7. Germline V lookup: CDR1 MGHDK, CDR2 SYGVNS. This CDR3 spans 15 amino acids. This chain's CDR3 is CASSEVGGNTYEQYF. The DNA for the CDR3 is TGTGCCAGCAGTGAAGTGGGGGGAAATACCTACGAGCAGTACTTC.

V is TRBV27 and J is TRBJ1-5; D gene ambiguous. V lost 4 bases, J lost 0 bases, and 10 bases lay in between. CDR3 length: 15 residues. Germline V gene sequence: CDR1 MNHEY, CDR2 SMNVEV (reference sequence). The CDR3 sequence is CASSSRSYSNQPQHF. The CDR3 bases are TGTGCCAGCAGTTCTAGATCTTATAGCAATCAGCCCCAGCATTTT.

The chain uses TRBV30 and TRBJ2-7; D is undetermined. V was shortened by 2 bases and J by 1 base, with 15 bases between the two germline ends. The CDR3 contains 15 residues. Germline V gene data show CDR1 as GTSNPN and CDR2 as SVGIG (reference sequence). The DNA for the CDR3 is TGTGCCTGGAGTTTCACCCTTCGGCTGTCCTACGAGCAGTACTTC. Protein: CAWSFTLRLSYEQYF.

This clone was seen a few times. This sequence joins TRBV7-8 and TRBJ2-7; the D gene is possibly TRBD2 (6 bases). The CDR3 consists of 15 residues. V was pared by 3 bases and J by 0 bases, with 12 bases between. Germline V gives CDR1 SGHVS, CDR2 FQNEAQ. DNA of the CDR3: TGTGCCAGCAGCTTCGGGACTTTGAGCTCCTACGAGCAGTACTTC. Protein sequence: CASSFGTLSSYEQYF.

This chain links TRBV2 with TRBJ1-2; 7 bases fit TRBD1. The CDR3 loop spans 12 amino acids. Germline assignment: CDR1 SNHLY and CDR2 FYNNEI. Germline trimming cut 6 bases from V and 6 bases from J; bases unmatched to any gene: 4. The CDR3 sequence: CASRTGRDGYTF. DNA of the CDR3: TGTGCCAGCAGGACAGGGAGGGATGGCTACACCTTC.

This CDR3 reads CASSLQGDRTEAFF. DNA of the CDR3: TGCGCCAGCAGCTTACAGGGGGATCGCACTGAAGCTTTCTTT. This sequence joins TRBV5-1 and TRBJ1-1, with 8 bases identical to TRBD1. This CDR3 comprises 14 residues. Germline V gene data show CDR1 as SGHRS and CDR2 as YFSETQ. Trimming removed 2 bases from V and 4 bases from J; junction bases left unmatched: 4.

The chain combines TRBV7-9 with TRBJ2-7; D remains unclear. There are 16 residues in the CDR3. Between the trimmed V and J ends, which lost 5 bases and 3 bases, there was a span of 20 bases. The germline CDR1 and CDR2 sequences are SEHNR and FQNEAQ (reference sequence). This chain's CDR3 is CASSPRPSERHYEQYF. The CDR3 region has the DNA TGTGCCAGCAGCCCGCGCCCTTCGGAGAGACACTACGAGCAGTACTTC. The full variable domain, completed using reference TRBV7-9 and TRBJ2-7, is DTGVSQNPRHKITKRGQNVTFRCDPISEHNRLYWYRQTLGQGPEFLTYFQNEAQLEKSRLLSDRFSAERPKGSFSTLEIQRTEQGDSAMYLCASSPRPSERHYEQYFGPGTRLTVT.

This chain's CDR3 is CASSLRSFEPQHF. DNA for the CDR3: TGTGCCAGCAGTTTAAGGTCCTTTGAGCCCCAGCATTTT. The chain combines TRBV28 with TRBJ1-5; D not resolved. Trimming pared 2 bases from V and 8 bases from J, leaving 10 bases between. Germline loops: CDR1 MDHEN, CDR2 SYDVKM. The CDR3 loop spans 13 amino acids.

J is TRBJ1-1 and V is TRBV6-5; no definite D call. V dropped 11 bases and J dropped 3 bases, with 10 bases sitting between them. The length of the CDR3 is 11 residues. Germline lookup yields CDR1 MNHEY and CDR2 SVGAGI. CDR3 loop: CALAEDTEAFF. In DNA form, the CDR3 reads TGTGCCTTGGCGGAAGACACTGAAGCTTTCTTT.

The chain is built from TRBV9 and TRBJ2-3; 14 bases align to TRBD2. The CDR3 extends over 17 amino acids. J lost 3 bases, V lost 0 bases, and 3 bases had no gene match. Germline V gene data show CDR1 as SGDLS and CDR2 as YYNGEE. The CDR3 DNA reads as TGTGCCAGCAGCGTAGATCGGACTAGCGGGGGGACAGATACGCAGTATTTT. The encoded protein is CASSVDRTSGGTDTQYF. The full variable domain, in which reference TRBV9 and TRBJ2-3 provide the parts outside the CDR3, is DSGVTQTPKHLITATGQRVTLRCSPRSGDLSVYWYQQSLDQGLQFLIQYYNGEERAKGNILERFSAQQFPDLHSELNLSSLELGDSALYFCASSVDRTSGGTDTQYFGPGTRLTVL.

A remark on this clone: A much larger clone is a single base away; this may be a read error. The chain recombines TRBV9 with TRBJ2-2; D ambiguous. Trimming took 1 base from V and 2 from J, leaving 0 bases between them. Germline loops: CDR1 SGDLS, CDR2 YYNGEE. The CDR3 runs 12 residues. CDR3 protein: CASSVNTGELFF. The CDR3 nucleotides are TGTGCCAGCAGCGTAAACACCGGGGAGCTGTTTTTT. The entire variable domain, with the rest obtained from reference TRBV9 and TRBJ2-2, is as follows: DSGVTQTPKHLITATGQRVTLRCSPRSGDLSVYWYQQSLDQGLQFLIQYYNGEERAKGNILERFSAQQFPDLHSELNLSSLELGDSALYFCASSVNTGELFFGEGSRLTVL.

The CDR3 protein is CASSPLGGTDTQYF. The CDR3, as DNA: TGTGCCAGCAGTCCCCTGGGGGGCACAGATACGCAGTATTTT. This chain uses TRBV27 with TRBJ2-3; possibly TRBD1 or TRBD2 for D (5 bases each). The germline V gene has CDR1 MNHEY and CDR2 SMNVEV (reference sequence). Between the trimmed V and J ends, which lost 5 bases and 1 base, there was a span of 10 bases. The CDR3 length is 14 residues.

The chain is built from TRBV11-2 and TRBJ2-6; tentatively, D is TRBD1 (6 bases). With 0 bases removed from V and 2 bases from J, the gap between germline ends came to 11 bases. In germline, CDR1 is SGHAT, CDR2 FQNNGV. CDR3 length: 17 amino acids. CDR3 sequence reads: CASSLDFPGAGANVLTF. The CDR3 DNA follows: TGTGCCAGCAGCTTAGACTTCCCAGGGGCTGGGGCCAACGTCCTGACTTTC.

The CDR3 sequence is CASSPQSGNTYEQYF. CDR3 bases: TGTGCCAGCAGCCCTCAAAGTGGGAATACCTACGAGCAGTACTTC. The chain uses TRBV7-9 and TRBJ2-7; no clear D gene. V was pared by 5 bases and J by 2 bases, with 16 bases between. The CDR3 has 15 residues. Germline V gene sequence: CDR1 SEHNR, CDR2 FQNEAQ (reference sequence).

The CDR3 DNA reads as TGTGCCAGCAGTTCCGGGAGACTAGCGGGAGCGCATGAGCAGTTCTTC. Translation gives CASSSGRLAGAHEQFF. The rearrangement links TRBV9 to TRBJ2-1, with 12 nucleotides matching TRBD2. The CDR3 consists of 16 residues. V was pared by 5 bases and J by 8 bases, with 11 bases of the junction left unmatched. From germline, CDR1 is SGDLS and CDR2 YYNGEE.

This clone counts as medium-sized. This sequence joins TRBV29-1 and TRBJ1-2, with a possible D match to TRBD1 (6 bases). Germline CDR1 reads SQVTM; CDR2 reads ANQGSEA. The germline V and J ends were trimmed by 4 bases and 3 bases, with 12 bases remaining between them. This CDR3 is built from 13 residues. CDR3 loop: CSVAGGGDYGYTF. The CDR3 coding sequence is TGCAGCGTTGCCGGAGGGGGGGACTATGGCTACACCTTC.

The V gene is TRBV7-3, the J gene TRBJ1-2; 9 nucleotides match TRBD1. The CDR3 extends over 13 amino acids. With V trimmed by 5 bases and J by 10 bases, 8 bases remained unmatched. Germline values: CDR1 SGHTA, CDR2 FQGTGA. In DNA, the CDR3 is TGTGCCAGCAGCCTCTCGGGACAGGGCGTCTACACCTTC. Translated, it gives CASSLSGQGVYTF.

This clone was detected once. This rearrangement joins TRBV11-2 to TRBJ1-2, with a tentative D call TRBD1 (6 bases). CDR1 is SGHAT, CDR2 FQNNGV, per germline. Deletions cut 1 base from V and 4 bases from J, with 13 bases between. The CDR3 runs to 15 residues. The CDR3 sequence is CASSLGAGVGYGYTF. The CDR3 DNA sequence: TGTGCCAGCAGCTTAGGCGCAGGGGTAGGCTATGGCTACACCTTC.

The table lists this clone with a few counts. This chain connects TRBV27 to TRBJ1-1; 8 bases line up with TRBD1. Looked up from germline, CDR1 is MNHEY and CDR2 is SMNVEV (reference sequence). The CDR3 length is 15 residues. The J segment lost 4 bases and the V segment lost 0 bases, leaving 4 bases of the junction unmatched. CDR3 bases: TGTGCCAGCAGTTTATCCCCAGGGGGCCGCACTGAAGCTTTCTTT. This gives the protein CASSLSPGGRTEAFF.

This clone turned up a few times. The rearrangement joins TRBV11-2 to TRBJ2-1; D possibly corresponds to TRBD2 (6 bases). There are 18 residues in the CDR3. V lost 4 bases to trimming and J lost 6 bases, with 25 bases between them. Germline V gives CDR1 SGHAT, CDR2 FQNNGV. The DNA of the CDR3 is TGTGCCAGCAGCTCCCCTGGGGGTAGGTTAGCGGTCGTCAATGAGCAGTTCTTC. It codes for CASSSPGGRLAVVNEQFF.

The chain links TRBV29-1 to TRBJ1-1; no reliable D call. Germline-derived CDR1 and CDR2 are SQVTM and ANQGSEA. The CDR3 covers 11 residues. Between the trimmed V and J ends, which lost 8 bases and 5 bases, there was a span of 12 bases. The CDR3 region has the DNA TGCAGCTACCGAGTAGGAACTGAAGCTTTCTTT. It encodes CSYRVGTEAFF.

A few counts support this clone. V usage is TRBV10-1 and J usage is TRBJ2-7, with TRBD2 matching 10 bases. J was trimmed by 3 bases and V by 8 bases; bases with no gene match: 7. CDR1 and CDR2 (germline): WNHNN, SYGVQD (reference sequence). This CDR3 region has 14 residues. For the CDR3, the DNA is TGCGCCAGCCCCCGACTAGCGGGCCTCTACGAGCAGTACTTC. This gives the protein CASPRLAGLYEQYF.

This clone is judged medium-sized. V is TRBV19 and J is TRBJ1-1; 7 nucleotides align to TRBD1. The V gene end was trimmed by 6 bases and the J gene end by 1 base; junction bases not matched to a gene: 5. CDR1 and CDR2 (germline): LNHDA, SQIVND (reference sequence). This CDR3 region has 14 residues. The CDR3 is CASSLQGWNTEAFF. Written as DNA, the CDR3 is TGTGCCAGTAGCTTACAGGGGTGGAACACTGAAGCTTTCTTT.

This clone was seen a handful of times. The rearrangement joins TRBV18 to TRBJ1-1; maybe TRBD1 (5 bases). Germline values: CDR1 KGHSH, CDR2 LQKENI. The CDR3 contains 14 residues. Trimming stripped 2 bases from V and 1 base from J, with 8 bases between. The CDR3 DNA reads TGTGCCAGCTCACCAGGGGCAGGGAACACTGAAGCTTTCTTT. It encodes CASSPGAGNTEAFF.